This T cell receptor beta chain was identified in a study of T cell responses to AZD1222 COVID-19 vaccine. Using immunoSEQ multiplex PCR, the repertoire was profiled, and TCRdb retains in-frame clones only, with some absent. The sample yields approximately 140,000 clones, around 90% seen once. Trimming pared 0 bases from V and 11 bases from J, leaving 19 bases between. This CDR3 spans 15 amino acids. In germline, CDR1 is MGHRA, CDR2 YSYEKL. This chain links TRBV4-1 with TRBJ2-5; TRBD1 might be the D (8 bases). The receptor was derived from an adult in good health. The sequencing used peripheral blood, collected on day 0 of AZD1222 vaccination. The CDR3 sequence is CASSQDSGGGDRQYF. As DNA, the CDR3 is TGCGCCAGCAGCCAAGATAGCGGAGGGGGGGACAGGCAGTACTTC.